The source of this T cell receptor beta chain is a study of siplizumab effects on memory and regulatory T cells (dated by TCRdb to between 2018 and 2021). Some background on the complete study: The study looked at the effect of siplizumab, an anti-CD2 antibody, on alloreactive T-cell subsets in allogeneic mixed lymphocyte reactions made from human PBMCs. The full study reports these points: The cumulative frequency of alloreactive sequences traceable to unstimulated CD4+ memory T cells was significantly reduced by siplizumab. Whether proliferating Tregs from siplizumab cultures actually had suppressive function was not functionally confirmed. In reactions with siplizumab, an average of roughly 70% of mappable alloreactive CD4+ clones were Treg-derived, compared with 25% to 30% in control reactions. A naive or memory phenotype could not be assigned to roughly 75-96% of proliferating CD4+ or CD8+ clones. Because sequences below about 10^-5 frequency were poorly captured, only a minor fraction of alloreactive clones could be mapped to unstimulated subsets. Greater diversity appeared to be present in unstimulated naive T cells than in memory T cells, and a substantial contribution to the alloresponse seemed to be made by naive cells.

Of note for this clone: Its recognized antigen is unknown. No base-level quality is on record; no much larger clone is a single base apart.

Library preparation employed the immunoSEQ multiplex PCR assay. Some 1.1 x 10^5 TCR templates per sample were assayed on the deep sequencing platform. Genomic DNA extracted from sorted T cells was used for TCRbeta CDR3 sequencing. On the study's bioinformatics: The R programming language was used for the clonal analysis of the TCRbeta CDR3 data. Alloreactive CD4+ and CD8+ clones were defined by comparing unstimulated samples with post-reaction CFSE-low samples. Alloreactive CD4+ clones were assigned to regulatory or non-regulatory origin by matching sequences to sorted unstimulated Treg and non-Treg repertoires. TCRdb re-hosts the immuneACCESS table, in-frame sequences only. Its copies lack some clones; in the studies checked, an unresolved V gene accounts for under half of them, and the cause for the rest is not known. The V and J calls and clone size are taken from that table; D and trimming were inferred from the DNA. This sample holds 90,000 to 120,000 clones; about 90% were observed only once. The ten most abundant clones make up around 0.73% of the sample.

Including cysteine and phenylalanine, the CDR3 has 17 amino acids. The sequence is cut down to CDR3 DNA, 51 bases in frame from base 1. After removal of 4 bases from V and 9 bases from J, the junction retains 11 bases not matched to a gene. CDR1 and CDR2, looked up from the germline V gene, are SGHVS and FQNEAQ. Sorted unstimulated T cells and proliferating T cells recovered from mixed lymphocyte reactions underwent TCRbeta CDR3 sequencing. Fresh whole blood from approximately 10 HLA-typed healthy donors was used to isolate PBMCs. Unstimulated CD4+ regulatory T cells were FACS-sorted to map the origin of alloreactive clones.

What was sequenced was Tregs sorted from blood. This clonotype was obtained from a human donor in good health. The rearrangement combines TRBV7-8 with TRBJ2-1, and TRBD2 aligns with 14 junction nucleotides. The CDR3 region has the sequence CASSSPHLGTSGSEQFF. The DNA is as follows: TGTGCCAGCAGCTCACCCCATTTGGGGACTAGCGGGAGTGAGCAGTTCTTC.